Following are 27 T cell receptor beta chains from one sample sequenced in a study of blood T cell repertoires in COVID-19. Data came from immunoSEQ multiplex PCR; TCRdb stores just in-frame clones and leaves some out. The table shows tens of thousands of clones, with 86% occurring only once. Input material: peripheral blood. These receptors were obtained from a man aged 35-49 years with active COVID-19.

This chain links TRBV28 with TRBJ2-7, with 13 bases that match TRBD2. This CDR3 contains 15 residues. The germline CDR1 and CDR2 sequences are MDHEN and SYDVKM. Trimming took 9 bases from V and 6 from J; bases not matched to a gene: 11. The CDR3 loop reads CASCLWTSGRSEQYF. CDR3 in DNA: TGTGCCAGTTGTTTATGGACTAGCGGGAGATCCGAGCAGTACTTC. Full variable domain (rest looked up from reference TRBV28 and TRBJ2-7): DVKVTQSSRYLVKRTGEKVFLECVQDMDHENMFWYRQDPGLGLRLIYFSYDVKMKEKGDIPEGYSVSREKKERFSLILESASTNQTSMYLCASCLWTSGRSEQYFGPGTRLTVT.

V usage is TRBV7-9 and J usage is TRBJ2-5; no clear D. Trimming took 5 bases from V and 4 from J, leaving 14 bases between them. The germline CDR1 and CDR2 sequences are SEHNR and FQNEAQ (reference sequence). The CDR3 sequence is 14 residues long. The CDR3, as DNA: TGTGCCAGCAGCCCACCGCCCGAGCCAGAGACCCAGTACTTC. Translated, it gives CASSPPPEPETQYF.

This chain links TRBV27 with TRBJ2-3; 10 bases line up with TRBD1. Germline-derived CDR1 and CDR2 are MNHEY and SMNVEV (reference sequence). The V gene end was trimmed by 8 bases and the J gene end by 1 base; junction bases not matched to a gene: 6. This CDR3 is built from 15 residues. DNA of the CDR3: TGTGCCAGCTCAGCCGGGACAGGGGGCACAGATACGCAGTATTTT. Amino acids: CASSAGTGGTDTQYF.

The DNA for the CDR3 is TGTGCCAGCAGCGCCCGACTAGCGGGAGGGAGTCAAGAGACCCAGTACTTC. Its translation is CASSARLAGGSQETQYF. J is TRBJ2-5 and V is TRBV4-2, with 14 bases fitting TRBD2. V shed 5 bases, J shed 2 bases, and the junction held 7 bases outside the gene matches. This CDR3 has 17 amino acids. Germline CDR1 is LGHNA and CDR2 is YNFKEQ.

This clone was picked up one time. This chain links TRBV7-9 with TRBJ2-2, with 7 bases fitting TRBD2. Germline V gene data show CDR1 as SEHNR and CDR2 as FQNEAQ (reference sequence). This CDR3 comprises 15 residues. V shed 5 bases and J 2 bases; nucleotides not matched to a gene: 5. The CDR3 is CASSQGLRNTGELFF. In nucleotides, the CDR3 is TGTGCCAGCAGCCAGGGACTACGAAACACCGGGGAGCTGTTTTTT.

The rearrangement links TRBV13 to TRBJ2-7, with TRBD1 matching 8 bases. Germline CDR1 PRHDT, CDR2 FYEKMQ (reference sequence). Trimming cost V 5 bases and J 7 bases; bases outside gene matches: 4. The CDR3 runs 12 residues. CDR3 nucleotides: TGTGCCAGCAGCACGACAGGGGAGGAGCAGTACTTC. This encodes CASSTTGEEQYF.

This sequence joins TRBV2 and TRBJ1-4; 7 nucleotides align to TRBD1. The V and J ends lost 6 bases and 6 bases, in that order; junction bases with no gene match: 7. The V gene's germline CDR1 is SNHLY and CDR2 FYNNEI. There are 14 residues in the CDR3. The CDR3 loop is CASSLRGRDEKLFF. CDR3 nucleotide sequence: TGTGCCAGCAGCCTGAGGGGGCGTGATGAAAAACTGTTTTTT.

The chain has TRBV11-2 and TRBJ2-1, with TRBD2 identical over 11 bases. This CDR3 has 16 residues. Trimming cost V 8 bases and J 6 bases; bases outside gene matches: 12. Per the germline V gene, CDR1 is SGHAT and CDR2 is FQNNGV. The CDR3 loop is CASLNTGLAVFNEQFF. CDR3 sequence (DNA): TGTGCCAGCCTAAATACGGGACTAGCGGTTTTCAATGAGCAGTTCTTC. The whole variable domain, remainder taken from reference TRBV11-2 and TRBJ2-1, is EAGVAQSPRYKIIEKRQSVAFWCNPISGHATLYWYQQILGQGPKLLIQFQNNGVVDDSQLPKDRFSAERLKGVDSTLKIQPAKLEDSAVYLCASLNTGLAVFNEQFFGPGTRLTVL.

The J gene is TRBJ1-6, the V gene TRBV7-8, with 10 positions matching TRBD1. Germline V lookup: CDR1 SGHVS, CDR2 FQNEAQ. This CDR3 is built from 15 residues. J was trimmed by 10 bases and V by 5 bases; bases with no gene match: 8. CDR3 residues: CASSTFETGGSPLHF. DNA of the CDR3: TGTGCCAGCAGCACCTTCGAGACAGGGGGCTCACCCCTCCACTTT. Drawing the rest from reference TRBV7-8 and TRBJ1-6, the complete variable domain is GAGVSQSPRYKVAKRGQDVALRCDPISGHVSLFWYQQALGQGPEFLTYFQNEAQLDKSGLPSDRFFAERPEGSVSTLKIQRTQQEDSAVYLCASSTFETGGSPLHFGNGTRLTVT.

The J gene is TRBJ2-7, the V gene TRBV28; 10 bases agree with TRBD2. The length of the CDR3 is 17 residues. J was trimmed by 7 bases and V by 2 bases; bases with no gene match: 14. Germline CDR1 reads MDHEN; CDR2 reads SYDVKM. The CDR3 protein is CASSLPVEAGGSQEQYF. The CDR3 nucleotides read TGTGCCAGCAGTTTACCCGTAGAAGCGGGAGGGTCCCAGGAGCAGTACTTC. The whole variable domain, filled in from reference TRBV28 and TRBJ2-7, reads DVKVTQSSRYLVKRTGEKVFLECVQDMDHENMFWYRQDPGLGLRLIYFSYDVKMKEKGDIPEGYSVSREKKERFSLILESASTNQTSMYLCASSLPVEAGGSQEQYFGPGTRLTVT.

This clone showed up just once. Other DNA sequences in the same sample also yield this CDR3. The chain couples TRBV5-1 to TRBJ2-1, with 11 nucleotides matching TRBD2. The CDR3 is 16 amino acids. Germline CDR1 and CDR2: SGHRS and YFSETQ. The V segment lost 1 base and the J segment 0 bases; nucleotides outside the gene matches: 0. The CDR3 loop reads CASSLTSGSSYNEQFF. DNA for the CDR3: TGCGCCAGCAGCTTGACTAGCGGGAGCTCCTACAATGAGCAGTTCTTC.

The chain employs TRBV4-1 and TRBJ1-5, with 9 nucleotides matching TRBD1. CDR3 length equals 16 residues. CDR1 is MGHRA and CDR2 is YSYEKL in the germline V gene. The junction had 7 bases not matched to a gene; V was cut back by 2 bases and J by 5 bases. This CDR3 reads CASSQPWTGADQPQHF. CDR3 coding DNA: TGCGCCAGCAGCCAACCATGGACAGGGGCGGATCAGCCCCAGCATTTT.

This chain uses TRBV28 with TRBJ1-1, with 7 bases lining up with TRBD1. This CDR3 spans 14 amino acids. V gave up 6 bases and J gave up 4 bases; unmatched junction bases: 8. CDR1 is MDHEN and CDR2 is SYDVKM in the germline V gene. DNA for the CDR3: TGTGCCAGCAGGGTTGGCCAGGGGGGCACTGAAGCTTTCTTT. Translation gives CASRVGQGGTEAFF.

The chain uses TRBV3-1 (or the pseudogene TRBV3-2) and TRBJ2-1; 7 positions match TRBD1. This CDR3 region has 15 residues. Trimming cost V 5 bases and J 2 bases; bases outside gene matches: 6. Germline loops: CDR1 LGHDT, CDR2 YNNKEL (reference sequence). CDR3 amino acids: CASSSRGWTYNEQFF. The DNA of the CDR3 is TGTGCCAGCAGCTCCAGGGGGTGGACCTACAATGAGCAGTTCTTC.

The V and J genes are TRBV28 and TRBJ1-4, with 8 bases that match TRBD1. V dropped 1 base and J dropped 7; count of bases not matched to a gene: 8. The CDR3 has 16 amino acids. Germline V gene data show CDR1 as MDHEN and CDR2 as SYDVKM. The CDR3 DNA is TGTGCCAGCAGTTTATACAATTCAGGGGGCGGTGAAAAACTGTTTTTT. This sequence encodes CASSLYNSGGGEKLFF.

The CDR3 nucleotides read TGTGCCAGCAGTTCCCCTATCTTCCTAGCCAAAAACATTCAGTACTTC. Translated, it gives CASSSPIFLAKNIQYF. The chain links TRBV27 to TRBJ2-4; no firm D call. The CDR3 covers 16 residues. V lost 4 bases and J lost 0, with 13 bases in between. Germline V gene lookup returns CDR1 MNHEY and CDR2 SMNVEV (reference sequence).

V usage is TRBV20-1 and J usage is TRBJ2-1; D call uncertain. The V end lost 5 bases, the J end lost 4 bases, and 6 bases lay between the germline ends. The CDR3 has 11 amino acids. CDR1 DFQATT and CDR2 SNEGSKA come from the germline V gene (reference sequence). The CDR3 sequence is CSAPFYNEQFF. In nucleotides, the CDR3 is TGCAGTGCTCCCTTTTACAATGAGCAGTTCTTC.

V is TRBV11-2 and J is TRBJ1-2; unclear D gene. V was clipped by 5 bases and J by 4 bases, with 11 bases between them. Germline CDR1 is SGHAT and CDR2 is FQNNGV. There are 13 residues in the CDR3. In DNA form, the CDR3 reads TGTGCCAGCAGCCCCGGAGTCAGCTATGGCTACACCTTC. This translates into CASSPGVSYGYTF.

This sequence joins TRBV7-3 and TRBJ2-2; 8 positions match TRBD1. The germline gives CDR1 SGHTA, CDR2 FQGTGA. CDR3 length: 14 amino acids. Trimming cost V 8 bases and J 6 bases; bases outside gene matches: 8. The CDR3 nucleotides are TGTGCCAGCTCCCAGGGGGCGACGGCCGGGGAGCTGTTTTTT. Translated: CASSQGATAGELFF.

This chain connects TRBV7-6 to TRBJ1-1; maybe TRBD1 (5 bases). This CDR3 is 16 amino acids long. Germline loops: CDR1 SGHVS, CDR2 FNYEAQ. Trimming removed 4 bases from V and 0 bases from J, with 15 bases in between. CDR3 region: CASSSLGGTMNTEAFF. CDR3 nucleotide sequence: TGTGCCAGCAGCTCCTTAGGAGGGACGATGAACACTGAAGCTTTCTTT. Together with reference TRBV7-6 and TRBJ1-1, the CDR3 gives the full variable domain: GAGVSQSPRYKVTKRGQDVALRCDPISGHVSLYWYRQALGQGPEFLTYFNYEAQQDKSGLPNDRFSAERPEGSISTLTIQRTEQRDSAMYRCASSSLGGTMNTEAFFGQGTRLTVV.

J is TRBJ2-2 and V is TRBV27; D gene unclear. Germline assignment: CDR1 MNHEY and CDR2 SMNVEV (reference sequence). The CDR3 length is 15 residues. Trimming stripped 3 bases from V and 1 base from J, with 9 bases between. CDR3 region: CASSFQTGNTGELFF. CDR3 nucleotides: TGTGCCAGCAGTTTTCAGACGGGGAACACCGGGGAGCTGTTTTTT.

The chain employs TRBV11-2 and TRBJ2-1; the match to TRBD2 covers 9 bases. V shed 4 bases and J 8 bases; nucleotides not matched to a gene: 12. The CDR3 loop spans 16 amino acids. Germline V gene data show CDR1 as SGHAT and CDR2 as FQNNGV. The CDR3 here is CASSSPDAGGPYEQFF. CDR3 coding DNA: TGTGCCAGCAGCTCCCCTGATGCGGGAGGGCCGTATGAGCAGTTCTTC.

A single count supports this clone. This chain joins TRBV10-2 and TRBJ2-7; the match to TRBD2 covers 10 bases. The CDR3 runs to 15 residues. In germline, CDR1 is WSHSY, CDR2 SAAADI. The J segment lost 6 bases and the V segment lost 6 bases, leaving 11 bases of the junction unmatched. The CDR3, as DNA: TGCGCCAGCAGCGCTCCGATAGCGGGAGGATCCGAGCAGTACTTC. This sequence encodes CASSAPIAGGSEQYF.

V gene TRBV29-1 combines with J gene TRBJ1-3; D possibly corresponds to TRBD1 (5 bases). This CDR3 region has 15 residues. The V end was cut by 3 bases, the J end by 2 bases, with 14 bases between. CDR1 and CDR2 (germline): SQVTM, ANQGSEA. The CDR3 spells CSVDAAGGAGNTIYF. DNA for the CDR3: TGCAGCGTTGACGCGGCCGGGGGGGCTGGAAACACCATATATTTT.

The genes are TRBV28 and TRBJ1-2; tentatively, D is TRBD1 (5 bases). This CDR3 has 17 residues. Germline CDR1 MDHEN, CDR2 SYDVKM. Trimming removed 5 bases from V and 5 bases from J, with 24 bases in between. CDR3 sequence: CASSAFQQELALYGYTF. DNA for the CDR3: TGTGCCAGCAGTGCATTCCAACAGGAGCTGGCTCTATATGGCTACACCTTC.

The V and J genes are TRBV6-4 and TRBJ1-2; D ambiguous. Trimming took 2 bases from V and 6 from J, leaving 13 bases between them. The CDR3 runs 14 residues. The V gene's germline CDR1 is MRHNA and CDR2 SNTAGT. The chain's CDR3 is CASSDPLKVDGYTF. CDR3 DNA sequence: TGTGCCAGCAGTGACCCCCTAAAAGTGGATGGCTACACCTTC.

The chain employs TRBV13 and TRBJ2-5; D is perhaps TRBD1 (6 bases). Germline V gives CDR1 PRHDT, CDR2 FYEKMQ (reference sequence). This CDR3 contains 18 residues. Trimming took 5 bases from V and 1 from J, leaving 23 bases between them. Here the CDR3 reads CASSIRGQPLYAQETQYF. CDR3 DNA sequence: TGTGCCAGCAGCATTAGGGGACAACCCCTCTATGCCCAAGAGACCCAGTACTTC.